The 23 T cell receptor beta chains reported below all come from one sample, sequenced in a study of identical twins. TCRdb called the 5' RACE reads again in MiXCR, with one record for every CDR3 protein. The sample has just under 550,000 distinct CDR3 sequences, over 12% seen once. These same records also appear under a second study, on yellow fever vaccine responses in identical twins.

Material: CD4+ T cells sorted from blood. These receptors all stem from a woman between 18 and 30 years old in good health.

There are many counts of this clonotype. CDR3 amino acids: CASSLSGYEVGNTIYF. In DNA form, the CDR3 reads TGCGCCAGCAGCTTGAGTGGGTATGAGGTTGGAAACACCATATATTTT. The chain couples TRBV5-1 to TRBJ1-3; D gene uncertain. The CDR3 totals 16 residues. V shed 1 base and J shed 3 bases, with 14 bases lying between them. In germline, CDR1 is SGHRS, CDR2 YFSETQ.

CDR3 sequence: CSARRGLGETQYF. The CDR3 DNA sequence: TGCAGTGCTAGGCGGGGGCTCGGGGAGACCCAGTACTTC. The rearrangement uses TRBV20-1 and TRBJ2-5, with D perhaps matching TRBD2 (7 bases). CDR1 and CDR2 (germline): DFQATT, SNEGSKA (reference sequence). Trimming left V 3 bases short and J 5 bases short, with 13 bases between. CDR3 length: 13 amino acids.

This clonotype was detected only a few times. V and J are TRBV5-1 and TRBJ2-5; TRBD2 matches 13 bases. This CDR3 region has 18 residues. Germline CDR1 SGHRS, CDR2 YFSETQ. V was clipped by 3 bases and J by 5 bases; unmatched bases: 13. The CDR3 DNA reads as TGCGCCAGCAGCTACCTCCGGACTAGCGGGAGTAGGGTGGAGACCCAGTACTTC. This translates into CASSYLRTSGSRVETQYF.

The table lists this clonotype with a few counts. V gene TRBV28 combines with J gene TRBJ2-7, with D possibly matching TRBD1 (6 bases). This CDR3 is 13 amino acids long. Germline V gives CDR1 MDHEN, CDR2 SYDVKM. V was trimmed by 4 bases and J by 7 bases, leaving 14 bases between them. CDR3 sequence (DNA): TGTGCCAGCAGTTCTACAGGGCCTATGGAGCAGTACTTC. It is translated as CASSSTGPMEQYF.

This chain links TRBV6-2 or TRBV6-3 with TRBJ2-3; TRBD1 matches 7 bases. J lost 2 bases, V lost 2 bases, and 7 bases had no gene match. Germline loops: CDR1 MNHEY, CDR2 SVGEGT. This CDR3 spans 16 amino acids. The CDR3 protein is CASSYTRQGVTDTQYF. DNA of the CDR3: TGTGCCAGCAGTTACACCAGACAGGGTGTCACAGATACGCAGTATTTT.

This clonotype was detected only a few times. The J gene is TRBJ2-4, the V gene TRBV29-1; 12 bases agree with TRBD2. Trimming removed 3 bases from V and 16 bases from J; junction bases left unmatched: 7. Germline CDR1 SQVTM, CDR2 ANQGSEA. The CDR3 is 12 amino acids. CDR3 sequence (DNA): TGCAGCGTTGAGACTAGCGGGAGAAGGATCTACTTC. Translated: CSVETSGRRIYF.

The chain combines TRBV11-2 with TRBJ2-7; D is unclear. The germline gives CDR1 SGHAT, CDR2 FQNNGV. V was pared by 2 bases and J by 6 bases, with 8 bases between. The CDR3 runs 12 residues. The CDR3 reads CASSLPPLEQYF. CDR3 nucleotide sequence: TGTGCCAGCAGCTTACCCCCCCTCGAGCAGTACTTC.

This chain links TRBV20-1 with TRBJ2-5; D not resolved. Germline V gene data show CDR1 as DFQATT and CDR2 as SNEGSKA (reference sequence). This CDR3 has 16 residues. V lost 0 bases, J lost 0 bases, and 14 bases lay in between. The CDR3 nucleotides read TGCAGTGCTAGAGACCCTAAGCGTGGGGACCAAGAGACCCAGTACTTC. Its translation is CSARDPKRGDQETQYF.

In this sample, this clonotype turned up a few times. The chain links TRBV5-1 to TRBJ1-1, with D unresolved. The ends were cut back, 0 bases at V and 1 base at J, with 10 bases in the middle. This CDR3 comprises 15 residues. Germline-derived CDR1 and CDR2 are SGHRS and YFSETQ. In nucleotides, the CDR3 is TGCGCCAGCAGCTTGGGCGGGGTTACGAACACTGAAGCTTTCTTT. Translating gives CASSLGGVTNTEAFF. The complete variable domain, with remaining parts taken from reference TRBV5-1 and TRBJ1-1, reads KAGVTQTPRYLIKTRGQQVTLSCSPISGHRSVSWYQQTPGQGLQFLFEYFSETQRNKGNFPGRFSGRQFSNSRSEMNVSTLELGDSALYLCASSLGGVTNTEAFFGQGTRLTVV.

The chain combines TRBV5-1 with TRBJ1-2, with 10 positions matching TRBD1. From germline, CDR1 is SGHRS and CDR2 YFSETQ. CDR3 length: 13 residues. V lost 3 bases to trimming and J lost 8 bases; unmatched junction nucleotides: 4. CDR3 sequence reads: CASSSGQGSGYTF. The CDR3 nucleotides read TGCGCCAGCAGCTCGGGACAGGGGTCCGGCTACACCTTC.

This clonotype was seen a handful of times. This chain joins TRBV28 and TRBJ2-5; no clear D. Germline V gives CDR1 MDHEN, CDR2 SYDVKM. V was trimmed by 3 bases and J by 7 bases, leaving 12 bases between them. This CDR3 has 13 amino acids. The CDR3 here is CASSLVRAGTQYF. The CDR3 nucleotides read TGTGCCAGCAGTTTGGTTCGGGCAGGGACCCAGTACTTC.

This clonotype was seen only once. The genes are TRBV24-1 and TRBJ2-1; TRBD2 is a possible D gene (7 bases). The CDR3 consists of 15 residues. The V end lost 7 bases, the J end lost 2 bases, and 14 bases lay between the germline ends. Germline values: CDR1 KGHDR, CDR2 SFDVKD. This CDR3 reads CATSQGGGPYNEQFF. CDR3 coding DNA: TGTGCCACCAGCCAAGGGGGGGGCCCCTACAATGAGCAGTTCTTC.

This clonotype was detected many times. Its ends do not fully match the called genes, so a read error is possible. The CDR3 sequence: CASSLVGGRQETQYF. The CDR3 coding sequence is TGTGCCAGCAGTTTAGTGGGGGGGAGACAAGAGACCCAGTACTTC. The rearrangement links TRBV7-6 to TRBJ2-5, with 7 positions matching TRBD2. The CDR3 covers 15 residues. Germline CDR1 reads SGHVS; CDR2 reads FNYEAQ.

The chain uses TRBV6-6 and TRBJ1-2; TRBD1 is a possible D gene (6 bases). This CDR3 has 13 residues. CDR1 and CDR2 from the germline V gene are MNHNY and SVGAGI (reference sequence). V gave up 2 bases and J gave up 6 bases, with 10 bases separating them. CDR3 region: CASSYGRGHGYTF. As DNA, the CDR3 is TGTGCCAGCAGTTACGGCAGGGGCCATGGCTACACCTTC.

The table lists this clonotype with a few counts. This rearrangement joins TRBV3-1 to TRBJ1-2; D remains ambiguous. The germline V and J ends were trimmed by 3 bases and 0 bases, with 17 bases remaining between them. CDR1 and CDR2 (germline): LGHDT, YNNKEL (reference sequence). This CDR3 has 17 residues. The CDR3 reads CASSHAPTGYTNYGYTF. In DNA, the CDR3 is TGTGCCAGCAGCCATGCACCCACGGGATATACTAACTATGGCTACACCTTC.

This clonotype was counted only a few times. The chain's CDR3 is CAISDGGTGADTQYF. Written as DNA, the CDR3 is TGTGCCATCAGTGACGGGGGAACAGGGGCAGATACGCAGTATTTT. The chain recombines TRBV10-3 with TRBJ2-3, with a possible D match to TRBD1 (7 bases). The CDR3 is 15 amino acids. Trimming shortened V by 3 bases and J by 4 bases, and 14 bases separated the two germline ends. Germline values: CDR1 ENHRY, CDR2 SYGVKD.

A few counts support this clonotype. The CDR3 DNA reads TGTGCCAGCAGTTTGACTAGCGGGAGGAGAGAGACCCAGTACTTC. Translation: CASSLTSGRRETQYF. The chain employs TRBV12-3 or TRBV12-4 and TRBJ2-5, with 13 nucleotides matching TRBD2. The V segment lost 3 bases and the J segment 4 bases; nucleotides outside the gene matches: 2. The CDR3 loop spans 15 amino acids.

This clonotype was observed a few times. The V gene is TRBV12-3 or TRBV12-4, the J gene TRBJ2-4; TRBD2 agrees at 8 bases. The CDR3 extends over 16 amino acids. V shed 3 bases and J 8 bases; nucleotides not matched to a gene: 12. The CDR3 DNA reads TGTGCCAGCAGTTTTCATATGGCGGGGGGACTTGACATTCAGTACTTC. Protein sequence: CASSFHMAGGLDIQYF.

This sequence joins TRBV10-2 and TRBJ2-3; 8 bases are shared with TRBD1. Germline V lookup: CDR1 WSHSY, CDR2 SAAADI. The CDR3 has 16 amino acids. The ends lost 2 bases at V and 1 base at J; junction bases unmatched: 5. For the CDR3, the DNA is TGCGCCAGCAGTGAGGAGGGGGGACAGGGCACAGATACGCAGTATTTT. Amino acid sequence: CASSEEGGQGTDTQYF.

The chain combines TRBV12-3 or TRBV12-4 with TRBJ1-2; D is uncertain. The V and J ends lost 6 bases and 6 bases respectively, with 14 bases between them. The CDR3 contains 13 residues. In DNA form, the CDR3 reads TGTGCCAGCAGCCGCAGAAACAGCGATGGCTACACCTTC. It specifies CASSRRNSDGYTF.

This clonotype has only a few counts. This rearrangement joins TRBV5-1 to TRBJ2-6, with no clear D. The CDR3 consists of 15 residues. CDR1 SGHRS and CDR2 YFSETQ come from the germline V gene. Trimming left V 4 bases short and J 2 bases short, with 10 bases between. The CDR3 coding sequence is TGCGCCAGCAGCCCCGTGGGGACTGGGGCCAACGTCCTGACTTTC. It yields the protein CASSPVGTGANVLTF.

The chain recombines TRBV2 with TRBJ1-4; unclear D gene. The germline V gene has CDR1 SNHLY and CDR2 FYNNEI. CDR3 length: 11 residues. V shed 7 bases and J shed 11 bases, with 11 bases lying between them. In nucleotides, the CDR3 is TGTGCCAGCACGGAAGAATGGAAACTGTTTTTT. Translated, it gives CASTEEWKLFF.

This chain connects TRBV20-1 to TRBJ2-5, with D possibly being TRBD2 (6 bases). This CDR3 is built from 16 residues. Looked up from germline, CDR1 is DFQATT and CDR2 is SNEGSKA (reference sequence). Between the trimmed V and J ends, which lost 0 bases and 2 bases, there was a span of 16 bases. Here the CDR3 DNA reads TGCAGTGCTAGAGATTTCCGACTAGGCTTACAAGAGACCCAGTACTTC. This sequence encodes CSARDFRLGLQETQYF.